This is a list of T cell receptor beta chains from one sample in a study of T cells in tumors after PD-1 blockade. The assay was immunoSEQ multiplex PCR, and TCRdb's table has in-frame clones only and misses some. Here the sample spans some 60,000 clones, around 80% being singletons. This material consisted of PBMCs, taken before anti-PD-1 treatment. The receptors were gathered from a human donor with basal cell carcinoma. The CDR3 runs from the conserved cysteine through the conserved F or W. A D gene is named only where the DNA matches it firmly. A row's size may be missing; if present it is once, few, many or a size class.

>TRBJ1-3|NA|TRBV3-1/TRBV3-2|TRBD1
CASSPQAGGAFGNTIYF
TGTGCCAGCAGCCCCCAGGCAGGGGGCGCCTTTGGAAACACCATATATTTT
>TRBJ2-7|NA|TRBV28|NA
CASSLQQNYEQYF
TGTGCCAGCAGTTTGCAACAGAACTACGAGCAGTACTTC
>TRBJ1-5|NA|TRBV20-1|NA
CSASISSNQPQHF
TGCAGTGCTAGTATCTCTAGCAATCAGCCCCAGCATTTT
>TRBJ2-3|NA|TRBV3-1/TRBV3-2|TRBD2
CASSQDYGGGYTQYF
TGTGCCAGCAGCCAAGATTACGGGGGGGGTTATACGCAGTATTTT
>TRBJ1-2|NA|TRBV10-3|TRBD1
CATALTTGGNYGYTF
TGTGCCACTGCCCTAACGACAGGGGGTAACTATGGCTACACCTTC
>TRBJ1-2|NA|TRBV5-1|NA
CASRPALRVSDYGYTF
TGCGCCAGCCGTCCTGCGCTCAGGGTATCCGACTATGGCTACACCTTC
>TRBJ2-7|NA|TRBV6-6|NA
CASSRSGYEQYF
TGTGCCAGCAGTCGTAGTGGGTACGAGCAGTACTTC
>TRBJ1-2|few|TRBV3-1/TRBV3-2|TRBD1
CASSRRQGRASDGYTF
TGTGCCAGCAGCCGAAGACAGGGGAGGGCTTCGGACGGCTACACCTTC
>TRBJ1-6|medium-sized|TRBV3-1/TRBV3-2|TRBD1
CASSQDPPGQYNSPLHF
TGTGCCAGCAGCCAAGATCCTCCGGGACAGTATAATTCACCCCTCCACTTT
>TRBJ2-3|once|TRBV9|TRBD1
CASSGKTGASTDTQYF
TGTGCCAGCAGCGGAAAGACAGGGGCTAGCACAGATACGCAGTATTTT
>TRBJ1-6|many|TRBV30|NA
CAWSGDRRGPLHF
TGTGCCTGGAGTGGGGACCGAAGGGGACCCCTCCACTTT
>TRBJ2-7|NA|TRBV30|TRBD1
CAWSSQGETPSYEQYF
TGTGCCTGGAGTTCTCAGGGGGAAACACCCTCCTACGAGCAGTACTTC
>TRBJ2-1|NA|TRBV19|TRBD1
CASSKGQGYNEQFF
TGTGCCAGTAGTAAGGGACAGGGGTACAATGAGCAGTTCTTC
>TRBJ2-4|NA|TRBV10-2|NA
CASSETGAKNIQYF
TGCGCCAGCAGTGAAACCGGAGCCAAAAACATTCAGTACTTC
>TRBJ1-2|few|TRBV6-1|NA
CASSEIGIWANGAYGYTF
TGTGCCAGCAGTGAAATAGGTATATGGGCTAATGGCGCCTATGGCTACACCTTC
>TRBJ2-1|many|TRBV5-1|TRBD1
CASTETGVGDEQFF
TGCGCCAGCACCGAGACAGGGGTTGGAGATGAGCAGTTCTTC
>TRBJ2-2|NA|TRBV28|TRBD1
CASSLWQGADKNTGELFF
TGTGCCAGCAGTTTATGGCAGGGGGCAGATAAGAACACCGGGGAGCTGTTTTTT
>TRBJ1-2|few|TRBV5-1|TRBD1
CASSGKQGANYGYTF
TGCGCCAGCAGCGGAAAACAGGGGGCGAACTATGGCTACACCTTC
>TRBJ2-7|few|TRBV6-5|TRBD2
CASRKTSETSEQYF
TGTGCCAGCAGGAAGACTAGCGAGACCTCGGAGCAGTACTTC
>TRBJ1-6|NA|TRBV27|NA
CASILGSLYNSPLHF
TGTGCCAGCATTCTGGGGAGCCTCTATAATTCACCCCTCCACTTT
>TRBJ1-5|NA|TRBV2|TRBD1
CASSRQGFNQPQHF
TGTGCCAGCAGTAGACAGGGCTTCAATCAGCCCCAGCATTTT
>TRBJ1-1|NA|TRBV7-9|TRBD1
CASSSGQGGLNTEAFF
TGTGCCAGCAGCTCTGGACAGGGAGGCTTGAACACTGAAGCTTTCTTT
>TRBJ1-1|NA|TRBV6-4|NA
CASRDTSANTEAFF
TGTGCCAGCAGGGACACCTCGGCGAACACTGAAGCTTTCTTT
>TRBJ2-5|NA|TRBV7-9|TRBD2
CASSRPTSGYYQETQYF
TGTGCCAGCAGCCGCCCTACTAGCGGGTACTATCAAGAGACCCAGTACTTC
>TRBJ1-2|NA|TRBV5-6|TRBD1
CASSFQGDYGYTF
TGTGCCAGCAGCTTCCAGGGGGACTATGGCTACACCTTC
>TRBJ1-3|NA|TRBV3-1/TRBV3-2|NA
CASSQLGLSGNTIYF
TGTGCCAGCAGCCAACTGGGACTCTCTGGAAACACCATATATTTT
>TRBJ1-5|NA|TRBV6-2/TRBV6-3|NA
CASSYGYSNQPQHF
TGTGCCAGCAGTTACGGGTATAGCAATCAGCCCCAGCATTTT
>TRBJ1-1|NA|TRBV4-1|TRBD1
CASSQVLDRPRMNTEAFF
TGCGCCAGCAGCCAAGTCCTGGACAGGCCTCGCATGAACACTGAAGCTTTCTTT
>TRBJ2-3|NA|TRBV5-1|NA
CASSLAPRDTQYF
TGCGCCAGCAGCTTGGCGCCGAGGGATACGCAGTATTTT
>TRBJ2-5|few|TRBV6-5|NA
CASRNPPGEETQYF
TGTGCCAGCAGGAACCCCCCAGGGGAAGAGACCCAGTACTTC
>TRBJ1-1|once|TRBV27|TRBD1
CASSYTGTGGANTEAFF
TGTGCCAGCAGCTACACCGGGACAGGGGGAGCGAACACTGAAGCTTTCTTT
>TRBJ2-1|NA|TRBV5-1|NA
CASSLSGGDIYNEQFF
TGCGCCAGCAGCTTGTCTGGCGGGGACATCTACAATGAGCAGTTCTTC
>TRBJ2-3|NA|TRBV5-4|TRBD1
CASSLGGTGFDF
TGTGCCAGCAGCTTGGGGGGGACAGGGTTCGATTTT
>TRBJ1-6|NA|TRBV7-3|NA
CASSTLPRGGNSPLHF
TGTGCCAGCAGCACCTTACCCAGGGGAGGGAATTCACCCCTCCACTTT
>TRBJ1-6|NA|TRBV4-2|NA
CASSQTPGLNSPLHF
TGTGCCAGCAGCCAGACCCCGGGTCTGAATTCACCCCTCCACTTT
>TRBJ1-1|NA|TRBV20-1|NA
CSASVPGFMNTEAFF
TGCAGTGCTAGTGTTCCAGGATTCATGAACACTGAAGCTTTCTTT
>TRBJ2-7|NA|TRBV6-6|TRBD2
CASSYSSGGAYEQYF
TGTGCCAGCAGTTACTCGAGCGGGGGGGCCTACGAGCAGTACTTC
>TRBJ2-2|NA|TRBV9|NA
CASNGYPNTGELFF
TGTGCCAGCAATGGCTACCCGAACACCGGGGAGCTGTTTTTT
>TRBJ2-1|NA|TRBV5-1|TRBD2
CASSLAVSGGAGDEQFF
TGCGCCAGCAGCTTGGCTGTATCGGGGGGGGCCGGAGATGAGCAGTTCTTC
>TRBJ2-5|NA|TRBV9|NA
CASSVGVGAGRETQYF
TGTGCCAGCAGCGTAGGAGTTGGGGCGGGGCGGGAGACCCAGTACTTC
>TRBJ1-1|NA|TRBV5-1|TRBD1
CASGQGAAGNTEAFF
TGCGCCAGCGGCCAGGGGGCAGCAGGGAACACTGAAGCTTTCTTT
>TRBJ2-7|few|TRBV5-1|NA
CASSLAGDLVQYF
TGCGCCAGCAGCTTGGCCGGGGATTTGGTGCAGTACTTC
>TRBJ2-4|NA|TRBV6-6|TRBD2
CASSYSFGGNIQYF
TGTGCCAGCAGTTACTCATTCGGGGGGAACATTCAGTACTTC
>TRBJ1-2|NA|TRBV29-1|TRBD1
CSDRGSDGYTF
TGCAGCGACAGGGGATCGGATGGCTACACCTTC
>TRBJ2-1|NA|TRBV27|NA
CASSLWGNSYNEQFF
TGTGCCAGCAGTTTATGGGGGAATTCCTACAATGAGCAGTTCTTC
>TRBJ2-5|once|TRBV20-1|NA
CSASGGIQETQYF
TGCAGTGCGAGTGGAGGGATCCAAGAGACCCAGTACTTC
>TRBJ1-1|NA|TRBV7-3|NA
CASSQGSSTEAFF
TGTGCCAGCAGTCAGGGGAGTAGCACTGAAGCTTTCTTT
>TRBJ2-2|few|TRBV6-5|TRBD2
CASRREVGTGELFF
TGTGCCAGCCGCCGGGAGGTGGGGACCGGGGAGCTGTTTTTT
>TRBJ1-1|NA|TRBV7-8|NA
CASSPRRTAPVTEAFF
TGTGCCAGCAGCCCTAGACGGACAGCCCCGGTCACTGAAGCTTTCTTT
>TRBJ1-1|NA|TRBV7-3|TRBD1
CASTYRTGNADTEAFF
TGTGCCAGCACCTACCGGACAGGGAATGCGGACACTGAAGCTTTCTTT